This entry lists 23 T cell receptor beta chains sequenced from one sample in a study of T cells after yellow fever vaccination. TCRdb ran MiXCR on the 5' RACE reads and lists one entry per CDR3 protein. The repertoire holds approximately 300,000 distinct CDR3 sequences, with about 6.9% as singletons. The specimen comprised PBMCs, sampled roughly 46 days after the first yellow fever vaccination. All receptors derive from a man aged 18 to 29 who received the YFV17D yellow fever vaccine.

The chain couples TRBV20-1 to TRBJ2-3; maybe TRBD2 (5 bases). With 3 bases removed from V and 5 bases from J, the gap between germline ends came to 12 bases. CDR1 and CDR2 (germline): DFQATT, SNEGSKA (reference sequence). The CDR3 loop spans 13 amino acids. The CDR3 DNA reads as TGCAGTGCTAGCGGGGTTGGGATAGATACGCAGTATTTT. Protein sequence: CSASGVGIDTQYF.

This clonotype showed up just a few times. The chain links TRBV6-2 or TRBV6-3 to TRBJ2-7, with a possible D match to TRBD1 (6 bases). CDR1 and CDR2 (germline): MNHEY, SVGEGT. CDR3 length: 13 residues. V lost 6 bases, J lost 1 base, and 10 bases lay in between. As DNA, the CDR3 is TGTGCCAGCAGCGGGGACACATCCTACGAGCAGTACGTC. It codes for CASSGDTSYEQYV.

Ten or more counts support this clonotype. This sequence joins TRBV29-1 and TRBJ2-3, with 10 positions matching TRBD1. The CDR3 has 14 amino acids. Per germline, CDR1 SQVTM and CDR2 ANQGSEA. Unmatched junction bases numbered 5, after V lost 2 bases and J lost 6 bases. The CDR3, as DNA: TGCAGCGTTGAATTAGAGGACAGGGGGGATACGCAGTATTTT. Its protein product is CSVELEDRGDTQYF.

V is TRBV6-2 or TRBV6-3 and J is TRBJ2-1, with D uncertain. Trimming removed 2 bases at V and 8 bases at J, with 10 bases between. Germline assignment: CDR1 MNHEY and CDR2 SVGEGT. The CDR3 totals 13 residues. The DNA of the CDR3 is TGTGCCAGCAGTTACCTCCGCAACGATGAGCAGTTCTTC. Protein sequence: CASSYLRNDEQFF.

The CDR3 nucleotides are TGCAGCCTGACAGGGGGCATGGAGACCCAGTACTTC. Protein sequence: CSLTGGMETQYF. V gene TRBV29-1 combines with J gene TRBJ2-5; TRBD1 agrees at 10 bases. From germline, CDR1 is SQVTM and CDR2 ANQGSEA. The CDR3 loop spans 12 amino acids. The ends lost 8 bases at V and 5 bases at J; junction bases unmatched: 5.

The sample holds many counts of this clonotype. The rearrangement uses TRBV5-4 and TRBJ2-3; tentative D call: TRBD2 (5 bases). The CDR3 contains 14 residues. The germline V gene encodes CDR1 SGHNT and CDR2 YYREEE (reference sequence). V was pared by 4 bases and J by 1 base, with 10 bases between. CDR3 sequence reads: CASSVEDRTDTQYF. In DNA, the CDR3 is TGTGCCAGCAGCGTGGAGGATCGCACAGATACGCAGTATTTT.

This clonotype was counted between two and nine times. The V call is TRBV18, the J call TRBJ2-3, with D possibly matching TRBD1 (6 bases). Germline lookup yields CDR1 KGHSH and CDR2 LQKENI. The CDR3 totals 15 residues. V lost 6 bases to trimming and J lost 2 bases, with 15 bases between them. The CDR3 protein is CASSPDRIYTDTQYF. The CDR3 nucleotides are TGTGCCAGCTCCCCCGACAGGATTTACACAGATACGCAGTATTTT.

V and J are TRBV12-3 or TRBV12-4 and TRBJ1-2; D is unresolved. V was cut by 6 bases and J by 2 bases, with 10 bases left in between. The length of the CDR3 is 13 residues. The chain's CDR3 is CASSIAGNYGYTF. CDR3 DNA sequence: TGTGCCAGCAGCATAGCCGGGAACTATGGCTACACCTTC.

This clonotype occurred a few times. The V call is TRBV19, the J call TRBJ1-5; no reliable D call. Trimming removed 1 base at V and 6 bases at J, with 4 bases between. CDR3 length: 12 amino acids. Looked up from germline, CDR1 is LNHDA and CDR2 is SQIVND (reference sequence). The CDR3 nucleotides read TGTGCCAGTAGTATAGGGCCTCAGCCCCAGCATTTT. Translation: CASSIGPQPQHF.

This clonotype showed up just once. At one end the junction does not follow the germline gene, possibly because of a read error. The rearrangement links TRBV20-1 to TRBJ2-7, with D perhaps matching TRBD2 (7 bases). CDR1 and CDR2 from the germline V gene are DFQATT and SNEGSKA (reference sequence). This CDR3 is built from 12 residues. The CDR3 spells CSASGGGYERYF. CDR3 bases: TGCAGTGCTAGTGGGGGGGGCTACGAGCGGTACTTC.

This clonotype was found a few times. For the CDR3, the DNA is TGTGCCAGCAGCAGAGGGACTAGCGGGGGGAGAAGAGGGGAGCTGTTTTTT. Its protein is CASSRGTSGGRRGELFF. This rearrangement joins TRBV9 to TRBJ2-2; 15 bases map to TRBD2. Germline values: CDR1 SGDLS, CDR2 YYNGEE. V lost 4 bases and J lost 8; bases outside the gene matches: 9. This CDR3 has 17 amino acids.

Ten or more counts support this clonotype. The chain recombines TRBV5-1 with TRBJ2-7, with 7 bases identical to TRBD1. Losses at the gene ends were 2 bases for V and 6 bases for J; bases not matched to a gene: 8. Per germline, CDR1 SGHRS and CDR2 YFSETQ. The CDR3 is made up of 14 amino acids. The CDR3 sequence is CASSFDRAASEQYF. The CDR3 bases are TGCGCCAGCAGCTTTGACAGGGCGGCGAGCGAGCAGTACTTC. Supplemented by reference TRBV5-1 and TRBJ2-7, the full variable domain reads KAGVTQTPRYLIKTRGQQVTLSCSPISGHRSVSWYQQTPGQGLQFLFEYFSETQRNKGNFPGRFSGRQFSNSRSEMNVSTLELGDSALYLCASSFDRAASEQYFGPGTRLTVT.

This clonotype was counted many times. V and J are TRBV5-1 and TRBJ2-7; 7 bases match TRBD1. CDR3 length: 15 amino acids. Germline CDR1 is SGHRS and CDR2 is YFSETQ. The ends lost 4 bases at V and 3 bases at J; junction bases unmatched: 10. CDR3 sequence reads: CASSQIGQEDYEQYF. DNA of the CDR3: TGCGCCAGCAGCCAGATAGGACAGGAGGACTACGAGCAGTACTTC.

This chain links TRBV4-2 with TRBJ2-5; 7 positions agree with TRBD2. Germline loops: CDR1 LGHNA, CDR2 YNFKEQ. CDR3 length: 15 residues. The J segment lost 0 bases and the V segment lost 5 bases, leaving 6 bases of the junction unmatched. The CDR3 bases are TGTGCCAGCAGCAACTCCCTAGCGGACCAAGAGACCCAGTACTTC. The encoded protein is CASSNSLADQETQYF.

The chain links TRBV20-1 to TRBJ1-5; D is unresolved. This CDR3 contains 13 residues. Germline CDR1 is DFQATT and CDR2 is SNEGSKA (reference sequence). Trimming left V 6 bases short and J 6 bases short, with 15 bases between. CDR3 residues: CSAPAGEGQPQHF. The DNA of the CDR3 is TGCAGTGCACCTGCCGGGGAAGGTCAGCCCCAGCATTTT.

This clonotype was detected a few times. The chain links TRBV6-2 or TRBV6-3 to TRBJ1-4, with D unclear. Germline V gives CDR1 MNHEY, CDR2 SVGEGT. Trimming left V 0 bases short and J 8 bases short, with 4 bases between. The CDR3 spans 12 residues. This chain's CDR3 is CASSYSAEKLFF. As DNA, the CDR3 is TGTGCCAGCAGTTACTCTGCCGAAAAACTGTTTTTT.

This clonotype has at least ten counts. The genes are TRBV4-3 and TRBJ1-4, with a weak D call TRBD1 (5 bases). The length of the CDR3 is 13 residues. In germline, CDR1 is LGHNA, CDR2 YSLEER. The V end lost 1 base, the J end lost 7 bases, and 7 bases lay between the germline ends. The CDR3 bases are TGCGCCAGCAGCCAAGCTAGGGGTGAAAAACTGTTTTTT. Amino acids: CASSQARGEKLFF.

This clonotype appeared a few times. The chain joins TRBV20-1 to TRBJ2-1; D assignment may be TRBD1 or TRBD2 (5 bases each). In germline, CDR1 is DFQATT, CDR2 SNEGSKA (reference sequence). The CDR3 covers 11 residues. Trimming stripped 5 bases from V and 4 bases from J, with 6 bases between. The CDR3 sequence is CSAGGYNEQFF. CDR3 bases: TGCAGTGCTGGGGGTTACAATGAGCAGTTCTTC.

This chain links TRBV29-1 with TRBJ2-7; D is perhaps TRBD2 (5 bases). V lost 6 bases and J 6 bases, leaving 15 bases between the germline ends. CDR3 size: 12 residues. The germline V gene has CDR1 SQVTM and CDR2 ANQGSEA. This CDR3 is CSVETLAGEQYF. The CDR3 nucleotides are TGCAGCGTCGAGACCTTGGCGGGCGAGCAGTACTTC.

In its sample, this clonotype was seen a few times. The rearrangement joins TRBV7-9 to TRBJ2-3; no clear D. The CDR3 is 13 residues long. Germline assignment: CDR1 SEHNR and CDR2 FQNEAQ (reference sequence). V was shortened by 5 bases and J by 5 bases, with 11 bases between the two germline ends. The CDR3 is CASSTPFEDTQYF. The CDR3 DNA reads TGTGCCAGCAGCACCCCCTTCGAAGATACGCAGTATTTT. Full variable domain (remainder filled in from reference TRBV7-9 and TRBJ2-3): DTGVSQNPRHKITKRGQNVTFRCDPISEHNRLYWYRQTLGQGPEFLTYFQNEAQLEKSRLLSDRFSAERPKGSFSTLEIQRTEQGDSAMYLCASSTPFEDTQYFGPGTRLTVL.

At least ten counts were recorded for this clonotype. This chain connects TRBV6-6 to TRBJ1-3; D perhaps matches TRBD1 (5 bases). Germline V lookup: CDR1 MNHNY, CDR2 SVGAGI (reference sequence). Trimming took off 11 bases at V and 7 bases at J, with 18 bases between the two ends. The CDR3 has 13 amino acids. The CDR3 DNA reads TGTGCCGCGACTAATCGGCGGGACAACACCATATATTTT. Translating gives CAATNRRDNTIYF.

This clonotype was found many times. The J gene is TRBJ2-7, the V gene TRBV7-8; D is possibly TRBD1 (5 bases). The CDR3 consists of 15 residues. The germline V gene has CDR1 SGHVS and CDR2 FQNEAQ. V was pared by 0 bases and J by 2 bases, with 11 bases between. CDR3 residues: CASSLATGTTYEQYF. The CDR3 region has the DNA TGTGCCAGCAGCTTAGCTACAGGCACTACCTACGAGCAGTACTTC. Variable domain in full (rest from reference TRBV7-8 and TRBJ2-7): GAGVSQSPRYKVAKRGQDVALRCDPISGHVSLFWYQQALGQGPEFLTYFQNEAQLDKSGLPSDRFFAERPEGSVSTLKIQRTQQEDSAVYLCASSLATGTTYEQYFGPGTRLTVT.

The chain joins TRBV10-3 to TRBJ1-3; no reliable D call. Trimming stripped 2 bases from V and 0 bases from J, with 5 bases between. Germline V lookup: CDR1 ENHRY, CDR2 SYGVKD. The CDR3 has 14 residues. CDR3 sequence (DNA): TGTGCCATCAGTGAGGAAAACTCTGGAAACACCATATATTTT. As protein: CAISEENSGNTIYF.